The 30 T cell receptor beta chains in this list originate from one sample, sequenced in a study of cytomegalovirus exposure and HLA in healthy donors. A multiplex PCR was run with 60 Vbeta primers and 13 Jbeta primers. Libraries were prepared by immunoSEQ multiplex PCR; TCRdb keeps only in-frame clonotypes and omits some of them. The profile shows roughly 200,000 clones, roughly four fifths of them singletons. Sequencing was performed on PBMCs. The source of these receptors is a woman between 40 and 50 years old in good health and CMV-seronegative.

This chain joins TRBV2 and TRBJ2-1; no firm D call. Trimming left V 7 bases short and J 3 bases short, with 13 bases between. The CDR3 extends over 14 amino acids. Germline V gene sequence: CDR1 SNHLY, CDR2 FYNNEI. The DNA for the CDR3 is TGTGCCAGCACTAAGATCCTTAGCTACAATGAGCAGTTCTTC. Translated: CASTKILSYNEQFF.

The V and J genes are TRBV6-1 and TRBJ1-5; 7 positions agree with TRBD1. The germline gives CDR1 MNHNS, CDR2 SASEGT. The trim removed 6 bases at V and 1 base at J, leaving 6 bases unmatched. The CDR3 is 15 residues long. CDR3 DNA: TGTGCCAGCAGGGCAGACAGGGTAAGCAATCAGCCCCAGCATTTT. Translating gives CASRADRVSNQPQHF.

The chain recombines TRBV6-6 with TRBJ2-7; D ambiguous. The ends were cut back, 3 bases at V and 6 bases at J, with 6 bases in the middle. Germline CDR1 MNHNY, CDR2 SVGAGI (reference sequence). The CDR3 spans 11 residues. CDR3 nucleotide sequence: TGTGCCAGCAGTTATTACGGCGAGCAGTACTTC. Encoded protein: CASSYYGEQYF.

The chain employs TRBV5-1 and TRBJ2-7; a weak D match, TRBD1 (6 bases). V dropped 4 bases and J dropped 0 bases, with 14 bases sitting between them. This CDR3 is 15 amino acids long. CDR1 is SGHRS and CDR2 is YFSETQ in the germline V gene. The CDR3 loop is CASSLPPDSSYEQYF. DNA of the CDR3: TGCGCCAGCAGCCTCCCCCCGGACAGCTCCTACGAGCAGTACTTC.

The chain has TRBV27 and TRBJ2-3; 8 bases fit TRBD1. The J segment lost 4 bases and the V segment lost 5 bases, leaving 8 bases of the junction unmatched. This CDR3 is built from 15 residues. Germline V lookup: CDR1 MNHEY, CDR2 SMNVEV (reference sequence). The CDR3 coding sequence is TGTGCCAGCAGTCCCCGTGGACAGGGTCCAGATACGCAGTATTTT. This gives the protein CASSPRGQGPDTQYF.

The genes are TRBV29-1 and TRBJ1-5; D might be TRBD1 (5 bases). Germline CDR1 SQVTM, CDR2 ANQGSEA. The ends were cut back, 7 bases at V and 6 bases at J, with 16 bases in the middle. The CDR3 is 13 amino acids. The CDR3 bases are TGCAGCGCCGAAGCGGGGGTGGGTCAGCCCCAGCATTTT. It codes for CSAEAGVGQPQHF.

This sequence joins TRBV10-3 and TRBJ2-7; 9 bases map to TRBD2. Trimming at V came to 2 bases and at J to 2 bases, leaving 10 bases not matched to a gene. Germline V CDR1 and CDR2: ENHRY, SYGVKD. CDR3 length equals 17 residues. The CDR3 protein is CAISEIISGSEPYEQYF. CDR3 sequence (DNA): TGTGCCATCAGTGAGATTATTAGCGGGAGTGAGCCCTACGAGCAGTACTTC.

The V gene is TRBV5-1, the J gene TRBJ2-5; 9 nucleotides agree with TRBD2. This CDR3 has 16 residues. Germline CDR1 SGHRS, CDR2 YFSETQ. The trim removed 0 bases at V and 2 bases at J, leaving 5 bases unmatched. CDR3 coding DNA: TGCGCCAGCAGCTTGGGCCCAGCGGGAGGACAAGAGACCCAGTACTTC. Translation: CASSLGPAGGQETQYF.

The CDR3 sequence: CASMEGSYEQYF. CDR3 DNA sequence: TGTGCCAGCATGGAGGGCTCCTACGAGCAGTACTTC. J is TRBJ2-7 and V is TRBV2; tentatively, D is TRBD2 (6 bases). V shed 7 bases and J shed 0 bases, with 7 bases lying between them. The germline CDR1 and CDR2 sequences are SNHLY and FYNNEI. The CDR3 has 12 amino acids.

The chain couples TRBV9 to TRBJ2-3; D not certain. The CDR3 contains 14 residues. V was shortened by 0 bases and J by 2 bases, with 7 bases between the two germline ends. Germline CDR1 is SGDLS and CDR2 is YYNGEE. CDR3 in amino acids: CASSVESYTDTQYF. CDR3 nucleotide sequence: TGTGCCAGCAGCGTAGAAAGCTACACAGATACGCAGTATTTT.

This sequence joins TRBV27 and TRBJ2-7, with TRBD1 as a possible D gene (6 bases). The CDR3 spans 14 residues. Trimming took 6 bases from V and 2 from J, leaving 14 bases between them. Germline CDR1 and CDR2: MNHEY and SMNVEV (reference sequence). CDR3 in DNA: TGTGCCAGCAGCCAAGGACAGAGAACCTACGAGCAGTACTTC. This gives the protein CASSQGQRTYEQYF.

The chain uses TRBV9 and TRBJ1-2, with 7 bases aligning to TRBD1. Looked up from germline, CDR1 is SGDLS and CDR2 is YYNGEE. V shed 3 bases and J 6 bases; nucleotides not matched to a gene: 14. The CDR3 is made up of 16 amino acids. For the CDR3, the DNA is TGTGCCAGCAGCGGCCTTGGGACAGTGGAGGGGAATGGCTACACCTTC. As protein: CASSGLGTVEGNGYTF.

This clone occurred a few times. The chain carries TRBV9 and TRBJ2-3; TRBD2 agrees at 7 bases. This CDR3 contains 17 residues. V was pared by 4 bases and J by 0 bases, with 11 bases of the junction left unmatched. Looked up from germline, CDR1 is SGDLS and CDR2 is YYNGEE. CDR3 in DNA: TGTGCCAGCAGCAACACCGGGACTATCCGAAGCACAGATACGCAGTATTTT. Translating gives CASSNTGTIRSTDTQYF.

CDR3 sequence (DNA): TGTGCCAGCAGTGTAGCGGGAGGGAGACAGGAGACCCAGTACTTC. Its protein product is CASSVAGGRQETQYF. This chain uses TRBV25-1 with TRBJ2-5; TRBD2 matches 11 bases. CDR1 MGHDK and CDR2 SYGVNS come from the germline V gene. The CDR3 spans 15 residues. Trimming removed 4 bases from V and 5 bases from J; junction bases left unmatched: 6.

This chain uses TRBV5-1 with TRBJ2-1, with TRBD2 matching 11 bases. V was pared by 4 bases and J by 2 bases, with 5 bases of the junction left unmatched. This CDR3 comprises 16 residues. Germline assignment: CDR1 SGHRS and CDR2 YFSETQ. The CDR3 is CASSTLAGGTYNEQFF. CDR3 nucleotide sequence: TGCGCCAGCAGCACCCTAGCGGGGGGTACCTACAATGAGCAGTTCTTC. The full variable domain, in which reference TRBV5-1 and TRBJ2-1 provide the parts outside the CDR3, is KAGVTQTPRYLIKTRGQQVTLSCSPISGHRSVSWYQQTPGQGLQFLFEYFSETQRNKGNFPGRFSGRQFSNSRSEMNVSTLELGDSALYLCASSTLAGGTYNEQFFGPGTRLTVL.

As regards this clone: Other nucleotide sequences in the sample specify the same CDR3. This chain connects TRBV29-1 to TRBJ1-1, with 11 bases matching TRBD1. Germline CDR1 is SQVTM and CDR2 is ANQGSEA. V lost 6 bases to trimming and J lost 4 bases; unmatched junction nucleotides: 7. CDR3 length equals 14 residues. CDR3 nucleotide sequence: TGCAGCGTAACCCGAGGGACAGGGGGCACTGAAGCTTTCTTT. As protein: CSVTRGTGGTEAFF.

CDR3 sequence reads: CASSLGGPYEQYF. The CDR3 DNA follows: TGCGCCAGCAGCTTGGGCGGTCCCTACGAGCAGTACTTC. The chain employs TRBV5-1 and TRBJ2-7, with D unclear. V gave up 0 bases and J gave up 2 bases, with 6 bases separating them. The CDR3 extends over 13 amino acids. The germline gives CDR1 SGHRS, CDR2 YFSETQ.

The rearrangement joins TRBV27 to TRBJ2-1, with D tentatively TRBD1 (5 bases). The V gene's germline CDR1 is MNHEY and CDR2 SMNVEV (reference sequence). V lost 4 bases, J lost 7 bases, and 8 bases lay in between. The CDR3 has 12 amino acids. The CDR3 region has the DNA TGTGCCAGCAGTTCCCAGGGTAATGAGCAGTTCTTC. It yields the protein CASSSQGNEQFF.

The CDR3 loop reads CASSRLAGGEQFF. CDR3 bases: TGTGCCAGTAGTAGGCTAGCGGGAGGTGAGCAGTTCTTC. This chain links TRBV19 with TRBJ2-1; 11 bases fit TRBD2. The germline CDR1 and CDR2 sequences are LNHDA and SQIVND (reference sequence). V lost 4 bases to trimming and J lost 9 bases; unmatched junction nucleotides: 2. The CDR3 has 13 residues.

The chain combines TRBV11-2 with TRBJ2-1; D unclear. Trimming pared 2 bases from V and 4 bases from J, leaving 6 bases between. CDR1 is SGHAT, CDR2 FQNNGV, per germline. The CDR3 runs to 13 residues. The CDR3 sequence: CASSLMSYNEQFF. The DNA for the CDR3 is TGTGCCAGCAGCTTAATGAGTTACAATGAGCAGTTCTTC.

This chain joins TRBV7-2 and TRBJ1-2; weak D call: TRBD1 (5 bases). CDR3 size: 14 residues. Germline CDR1 reads SGHTA; CDR2 reads FQGNSA. Trimming stripped 2 bases from V and 4 bases from J, with 11 bases between. The CDR3 here is CASSLPGLIYGYTF. In DNA form, the CDR3 reads TGTGCCAGCAGCTTACCAGGGCTAATCTATGGCTACACCTTC.

This chain joins TRBV19 and TRBJ1-5; 8 bases line up with TRBD1. There are 16 residues in the CDR3. V was pared by 3 bases and J by 2 bases, with 6 bases of the junction left unmatched. Germline loops: CDR1 LNHDA, CDR2 SQIVND (reference sequence). The CDR3 is CASSIQGAVGNQPQHF. In DNA, the CDR3 is TGTGCCAGTAGTATTCAGGGGGCGGTTGGCAATCAGCCCCAGCATTTT.

This clone was seen only once. The rearrangement uses TRBV6-5 and TRBJ2-7; tentative D call: TRBD2 (6 bases). CDR3 length: 15 residues. With 0 bases removed from V and 2 bases from J, the gap between germline ends came to 11 bases. CDR1 and CDR2 (germline): MNHEY, SVGAGI. The CDR3 DNA reads as TGTGCCAGCAGTTACTCGATAGTAGCGGCCTACGAGCAGTACTTC. It yields the protein CASSYSIVAAYEQYF.

This chain joins TRBV6-6 and TRBJ1-5, with D unclear. Trimming stripped 6 bases from V and 0 bases from J, with 12 bases between. This CDR3 has 15 residues. Germline-derived CDR1 and CDR2 are MNHNY and SVGAGI (reference sequence). In DNA form, the CDR3 reads TGTGCCAGCAGACCATTCAGTGGTAGCAATCAGCCCCAGCATTTT. Amino acids: CASRPFSGSNQPQHF.

The rearrangement joins TRBV19 to TRBJ2-2; 7 bases fit TRBD2. The CDR3 consists of 15 residues. J lost 1 base, V lost 4 bases, and 3 bases had no gene match. Germline V gene lookup returns CDR1 LNHDA and CDR2 SQIVND (reference sequence). The CDR3 loop reads CASSTQRENTGELFF. The CDR3 DNA sequence: TGTGCCAGTAGTACCCAGCGGGAGAACACCGGGGAGCTGTTTTTT.

The V call is TRBV5-1, the J call TRBJ2-1; 14 nucleotides match TRBD2. Germline trimming cut 7 bases from V and 7 bases from J; bases unmatched to any gene: 10. The CDR3 is 16 residues long. From germline, CDR1 is SGHRS and CDR2 YFSETQ. CDR3 nucleotide sequence: TGCGCCAGCCTTGGGACTAGCGGGAGCCGGGTGAATGAGCAGTTCTTC. Protein: CASLGTSGSRVNEQFF.

This chain uses TRBV7-3 with TRBJ2-1, with 14 bases fitting TRBD2. Germline V gene data show CDR1 as SGHTA and CDR2 as FQGTGA. The V gene end was trimmed by 4 bases and the J gene end by 9 bases; junction bases not matched to a gene: 8. The CDR3 extends over 16 amino acids. CDR3 loop: CASSSRGTSGSAEQFF. The CDR3 DNA reads TGTGCCAGCAGCTCGAGGGGGACTAGCGGGAGCGCTGAGCAGTTCTTC.

This clone was counted once. This chain connects TRBV4-2 to TRBJ2-1; perhaps TRBD2 as D (5 bases). This CDR3 contains 17 residues. V lost 1 base and J lost 5, with 18 bases in between. CDR1 is LGHNA and CDR2 is YNFKEQ in the germline V gene. The CDR3 is CASSQVLGPPENNEQFF. CDR3 coding DNA: TGTGCCAGCAGCCAAGTACTAGGGCCACCCGAGAACAATGAGCAGTTCTTC.

A word on this clone: The same CDR3 is also encoded by other DNA sequences in this sample. J is TRBJ2-5 and V is TRBV2; D uncertain. The CDR3 has 13 amino acids. Germline V gene lookup returns CDR1 SNHLY and CDR2 FYNNEI. The V end was cut by 5 bases, the J end by 4 bases, with 11 bases between. The chain's CDR3 is CASSQRPGETQYF. The CDR3 region has the DNA TGTGCCAGCAGTCAGCGACCGGGAGAGACCCAGTACTTC.

This clone was seen only a few times. This chain connects TRBV7-9 to TRBJ2-7; perhaps TRBD1 as D (6 bases). The germline gives CDR1 SEHNR, CDR2 FQNEAQ (reference sequence). The CDR3 consists of 17 residues. V was trimmed by 5 bases and J by 2 bases, leaving 22 bases between them. The CDR3 bases are TGTGCCAGCAGCATCCGGGACACCCTTTTGGGAACCTACGAGCAGTACTTC. Encoded protein: CASSIRDTLLGTYEQYF.